The 27 T cell receptor beta chains below were found in one sample sequenced in a study of blood T cell repertoires in COVID-19. TCRdb's table, derived via immunoSEQ multiplex PCR, lists solely in-frame clones and lacks some. The sample includes approximately 290,000 clones, around 90% of them seen just once. Sequencing was carried out using PBMCs or T cells enriched from blood (not recorded which). The receptors were gathered from a woman aged 18-29 years with acute COVID-19.

The chain is built from TRBV29-1 and TRBJ2-1; a weak D match, TRBD2 (6 bases). Germline V gives CDR1 SQVTM, CDR2 ANQGSEA. The V end lost 5 bases, the J end lost 4 bases, and 12 bases lay between the germline ends. The CDR3 covers 13 residues. The CDR3 loop is CSVPGEAYNEQFF. CDR3 in DNA: TGCAGCGTTCCGGGAGAGGCATACAATGAGCAGTTCTTC.

The gene calls are TRBV30 and TRBJ2-2; D uncertain. CDR1 and CDR2 from the germline V gene are GTSNPN and SVGIG (reference sequence). This CDR3 contains 13 residues. V was shortened by 3 bases and J by 4 bases, with 9 bases between the two germline ends. CDR3 protein: CAWSARGTGELFF. CDR3 bases: TGTGCCTGGAGCGCGAGAGGCACCGGGGAGCTGTTTTTT. The whole variable domain, filled in from reference TRBV30 and TRBJ2-2, reads SQTIHQWPATLVQPVGSPLSLECTVEGTSNPNLYWYRQAAGRGLQLLFYSVGIGQISSEVPQNLSASRPQDRQFILSSKKLLLSDSGFYLCAWSARGTGELFFGEGSRLTVL.

The chain carries TRBV11-3 and TRBJ1-2; no definite D call. Trimming removed 3 bases from V and 3 bases from J, with 8 bases in between. The V gene's germline CDR1 is SGHNT and CDR2 YENEEA. The CDR3 length is 13 residues. The CDR3 DNA follows: TGTGCCAGCAGCTTTACCGCAGACTATGGCTACACCTTC. Translated: CASSFTADYGYTF.

V is TRBV5-8 and J is TRBJ1-4, with D possibly matching TRBD1 (6 bases). This CDR3 is 15 amino acids long. Trimming took off 2 bases at V and 7 bases at J, with 15 bases between the two ends. Germline CDR1 is SGHTS and CDR2 is YDEGEE. Here the CDR3 reads CASSLDRYSGEKLFF. CDR3 sequence (DNA): TGTGCCAGCAGCTTAGACAGGTACTCCGGTGAAAAACTGTTTTTT.

This clone was observed a single time. This chain links TRBV3-1 (or the pseudogene TRBV3-2) with TRBJ2-5; 9 positions match TRBD2. This CDR3 is 16 amino acids long. CDR1 LGHDT and CDR2 YNNKEL come from the germline V gene (reference sequence). The V segment lost 2 bases and the J segment 5 bases; nucleotides outside the gene matches: 9. The CDR3 loop is CASSQLAGVPGETQYF. CDR3 bases: TGTGCCAGCAGCCAATTAGCGGGAGTGCCTGGGGAGACCCAGTACTTC.

CDR3 sequence reads: CASSFIVLSVNYGYTF. CDR3 sequence (DNA): TGTGCCAGCAGCTTCATTGTTTTGTCGGTTAACTATGGCTACACCTTC. The V call is TRBV7-2, the J call TRBJ1-2; D is uncertain. Germline assignment: CDR1 SGHTA and CDR2 FQGNSA. Trimming cost V 3 bases and J 1 base, with 15 bases left between them. The CDR3 is made up of 16 amino acids. The full variable domain, completed using reference TRBV7-2 and TRBJ1-2, is GAGVSQSPSNKVTEKGKDVELRCDPISGHTALYWYRQSLGQGLEFLIYFQGNSAPDKSGLPSDRFSAERTGGSVSTLTIQRTQQEDSAVYLCASSFIVLSVNYGYTFGSGTRLTVV.

The chain joins TRBV18 to TRBJ1-5; D is unresolved. Germline CDR1 KGHSH, CDR2 LQKENI. Trimming removed 8 bases from V and 0 bases from J, with 14 bases in between. This CDR3 spans 15 amino acids. CDR3 coding DNA: TGTGCCAGCCACGGGAACCGGTATAGCAATCAGCCCCAGCATTTT. This sequence encodes CASHGNRYSNQPQHF.

The chain recombines TRBV19 with TRBJ1-1, with TRBD1 matching 7 bases. V was clipped by 5 bases and J by 7 bases; unmatched bases: 7. This CDR3 has 13 amino acids. Per germline, CDR1 LNHDA and CDR2 SQIVND (reference sequence). The CDR3 reads CASSVQGPLEAFF. The CDR3, as DNA: TGTGCCAGTAGTGTACAGGGGCCCCTTGAAGCTTTCTTT.

This chain connects TRBV5-1 to TRBJ1-5; a possible D gene is TRBD1 (5 bases). Trimming took 1 base from V and 6 from J, leaving 14 bases between them. Germline loops: CDR1 SGHRS, CDR2 YFSETQ. CDR3 size: 15 residues. The CDR3 reads CASSLNYDRGQPQHF. Written as DNA, the CDR3 is TGCGCCAGCAGCTTGAATTATGATAGGGGTCAGCCCCAGCATTTT.

This clone has only one observation. The chain employs TRBV5-1 and TRBJ2-7; D may be TRBD2 (6 bases). V was cut by 0 bases and J by 1 base, with 11 bases left in between. Germline CDR1 reads SGHRS; CDR2 reads YFSETQ. The CDR3 is 15 amino acids. Here the CDR3 DNA reads TGCGCCAGCAGCTTGGTCAGGGAGGCGTCCTACGAGCAGTACTTC. Amino acid sequence: CASSLVREASYEQYF.

V usage is TRBV27 and J usage is TRBJ1-2, with a weak D call TRBD1 (5 bases). Between the trimmed V and J ends, which lost 2 bases and 2 bases, there was a span of 9 bases. Germline values: CDR1 MNHEY, CDR2 SMNVEV (reference sequence). This CDR3 is built from 14 residues. CDR3 amino acids: CASSLGRGNYGYTF. Written as DNA, the CDR3 is TGTGCCAGCAGTTTAGGGCGGGGGAACTATGGCTACACCTTC.

V gene TRBV7-3 combines with J gene TRBJ2-5; D not certain. In germline, CDR1 is SGHTA, CDR2 FQGTGA. V shed 2 bases and J shed 0 bases, with 7 bases lying between them. CDR3 length: 14 amino acids. The CDR3 loop is CASSLDSNQETQYF. The CDR3 region has the DNA TGTGCCAGCAGCTTAGACTCCAACCAAGAGACCCAGTACTTC.

This clone showed up just a few times. V gene TRBV29-1 combines with J gene TRBJ1-2; possibly TRBD1 for D (5 bases). The CDR3 extends over 14 amino acids. Deletions cut 4 bases from V and 2 bases from J, with 14 bases between. Germline CDR1 SQVTM, CDR2 ANQGSEA. CDR3 sequence reads: CSVASSGLNYGYTF. CDR3 bases: TGCAGCGTTGCATCGTCAGGGCTGAACTATGGCTACACCTTC.

The chain carries TRBV10-3 and TRBJ2-1, with 12 positions matching TRBD1. The germline V gene encodes CDR1 ENHRY and CDR2 SYGVKD. J lost 6 bases, V lost 0 bases, and 3 bases had no gene match. The CDR3 length is 16 residues. CDR3: CAISESGQGARNEQFF. As DNA, the CDR3 is TGTGCCATCAGTGAGTCGGGACAGGGGGCGCGCAATGAGCAGTTCTTC.

V and J are TRBV11-1 and TRBJ2-3; the D gene is possibly TRBD1 (6 bases). The CDR3 length is 15 residues. V was clipped by 5 bases and J by 3 bases, with 15 bases between them. Germline CDR1 SGHAT, CDR2 FQDESV (reference sequence). The CDR3 is CASSPMAGATDTQYF. DNA for the CDR3: TGTGCCAGCAGCCCCATGGCAGGGGCAACAGATACGCAGTATTTT.

CDR3 protein: CASSLWGTINEQYF. CDR3 DNA: TGTGCCAGCAGTTTATGGGGGACAATCAACGAGCAGTACTTC. V gene TRBV28 combines with J gene TRBJ2-7; possible D gene TRBD1, 6 bases. V dropped 0 bases and J dropped 5 bases, with 11 bases sitting between them. Germline assignment: CDR1 MDHEN and CDR2 SYDVKM. The CDR3 consists of 14 residues.

V gene TRBV19 combines with J gene TRBJ1-2, with D uncertain. V was trimmed by 4 bases and J by 4 bases, leaving 13 bases between them. CDR3 length: 14 residues. Germline CDR1 LNHDA, CDR2 SQIVND (reference sequence). The CDR3 DNA reads TGTGCCAGTAGTAAGCCTGCCGAGGGCTATGGCTACACCTTC. It translates to CASSKPAEGYGYTF.

This clone was seen a few times. The J gene is TRBJ1-3, the V gene TRBV4-2; D call uncertain. CDR1 is LGHNA, CDR2 YNFKEQ, per germline. The length of the CDR3 is 16 residues. Trimming shortened V by 0 bases and J by 3 bases, and 12 bases separated the two germline ends. The CDR3 region is CASSQDSFPVGNTIYF. Here the CDR3 DNA reads TGTGCCAGCAGCCAAGATTCCTTTCCTGTTGGAAACACCATATATTTT.

This clone was seen only once. The chain recombines TRBV11-2 with TRBJ2-5; TRBD1 matches 10 bases. This CDR3 is built from 16 residues. V lost 5 bases to trimming and J lost 4 bases; unmatched junction nucleotides: 10. From germline, CDR1 is SGHAT and CDR2 FQNNGV. CDR3 in amino acids: CASSKRQGAPPETQYF. CDR3 bases: TGTGCCAGCAGCAAACGACAGGGGGCGCCCCCAGAGACCCAGTACTTC.

This clone was picked up a small number of times. The genes are TRBV2 and TRBJ2-3, with 7 bases matching TRBD2. There are 16 residues in the CDR3. J was trimmed by 2 bases and V by 8 bases; bases with no gene match: 13. Germline lookup yields CDR1 SNHLY and CDR2 FYNNEI. The CDR3 loop reads CASAGGGSTATDTQYF. The CDR3 DNA reads TGTGCCAGCGCTGGTGGCGGGAGTACCGCCACAGATACGCAGTATTTT.

The rearrangement uses TRBV5-3 and TRBJ2-1; a weak D match, TRBD1 (6 bases). TRBV5-3 is classed as an ORF, of uncertain function. This CDR3 is built from 15 residues. V was shortened by 4 bases and J by 5 bases, with 16 bases between the two germline ends. The CDR3 here is CARSASPEGDNEQFF. The CDR3 DNA reads TGTGCCAGAAGCGCCAGCCCCGAGGGGGACAATGAGCAGTTCTTC.

The chain employs TRBV11-2 and TRBJ1-1; D remains ambiguous. V lost 1 base and J lost 12, with 18 bases in between. Germline CDR1 and CDR2: SGHAT and FQNNGV. This CDR3 comprises 14 residues. CDR3 loop: CASSLAGLGVQPFF. The CDR3 DNA reads as TGTGCCAGCAGCTTAGCCGGTCTCGGGGTCCAACCTTTCTTT. The full variable domain, in which reference TRBV11-2 and TRBJ1-1 provide the parts outside the CDR3, is EAGVAQSPRYKIIEKRQSVAFWCNPISGHATLYWYQQILGQGPKLLIQFQNNGVVDDSQLPKDRFSAERLKGVDSTLKIQPAKLEDSAVYLCASSLAGLGVQPFFGQGTRLTVV.

V is TRBV29-1 and J is TRBJ1-1, with D possibly TRBD1 on 5 matching bases. This CDR3 is built from 13 residues. Per germline, CDR1 SQVTM and CDR2 ANQGSEA. V gave up 7 bases and J gave up 2 bases, with 14 bases separating them. CDR3 protein: CSALTDRNTEAFF. In DNA, the CDR3 is TGCAGCGCGTTGACTGACAGAAACACTGAAGCTTTCTTT.

This chain connects TRBV19 to TRBJ1-3; 9 positions match TRBD1. Germline CDR1 and CDR2: LNHDA and SQIVND (reference sequence). V shed 5 bases, J shed 2 bases, and the junction held 10 bases outside the gene matches. CDR3 length: 17 residues. For the CDR3, the DNA is TGTGCCAGTAGTTTATACGGGACAGGGCTGGCTGGAAACACCATATATTTT. This sequence encodes CASSLYGTGLAGNTIYF.

This chain links TRBV11-3 with TRBJ2-1; 16 nucleotides match TRBD2. This CDR3 has 17 amino acids. The germline gives CDR1 SGHNT, CDR2 YENEEA. With V trimmed by 1 base and J by 7 bases, 4 bases remained unmatched. CDR3 residues: CASSLAGTSGRENEQFF. The CDR3 DNA follows: TGTGCCAGCAGCTTAGCTGGGACTAGCGGGAGGGAGAATGAGCAGTTCTTC. Complete variable domain (other parts from reference TRBV11-3 and TRBJ2-1): EAGVVQSPRYKIIEKKQPVAFWCNPISGHNTLYWYLQNLGQGPELLIRYENEEAVDDSQLPKDRFSAERLKGVDSTLKIQPAELGDSAVYLCASSLAGTSGRENEQFFGPGTRLTVL.

The chain couples TRBV2 to TRBJ1-5; 7 bases are shared with TRBD1. J lost 5 bases, V lost 8 bases, and 9 bases had no gene match. The germline V gene has CDR1 SNHLY and CDR2 FYNNEI. There are 14 residues in the CDR3. The CDR3 nucleotides read TGTGCCAGCTCGTCAGACAGGGTCGATCAGCCCCAGCATTTT. It codes for CASSSDRVDQPQHF.

The chain recombines TRBV2 with TRBJ2-7; D is possibly TRBD1 (6 bases). Trimming pared 8 bases from V and 3 bases from J, leaving 17 bases between. The CDR3 consists of 14 residues. CDR1 SNHLY and CDR2 FYNNEI come from the germline V gene. This CDR3 reads CASGVRVRGYEQYF. The CDR3 coding sequence is TGTGCCAGCGGAGTCAGAGTCAGGGGCTACGAGCAGTACTTC.